The 2 T cell receptor beta chains given below trace back to one sample, sequenced in a study of CD8+CD57+ T cells in acquired aplastic anemia. Previously, flow cytometry had revealed CD8+CD57+ cell expansion in the patients chosen for sequencing. TCR beta VDJ and CDR3 were profiled, and genomic DNA was the template. TCRdb itself ran the reads through MiXCR, one entry per CDR3 protein. The repertoire holds 160,000 or so distinct CDR3 sequences, with approximately 51% as singletons. The source material was sorted CD4+, CD8+, or CD8+CD57+ T cells (not recorded which) from PBMCs. These receptors all come from a human donor with aplastic anemia.

This clonotype came up many times. This CDR3 is CASTRTASNEQFF. The CDR3 bases are TGTGCCAGTACCAGGACGGCATCAAATGAGCAGTTCTTC. The chain couples TRBV19 to TRBJ2-1; D remains unclear. This CDR3 is built from 13 residues. The germline V gene encodes CDR1 LNHDA and CDR2 SQIVND (reference sequence). V lost 7 bases and J 7 bases, leaving 14 bases between the germline ends.

This clonotype was counted ten times or more. The CDR3 loop reads CSANSRGLSYNEQFF. The CDR3 nucleotides are TGCAGTGCAAATAGCAGGGGACTCTCCTACAATGAGCAGTTCTTC. V and J are TRBV20-1 and TRBJ2-1, with D possibly being TRBD1 or TRBD2 (6 bases each). This CDR3 contains 15 residues. The germline V gene encodes CDR1 DFQATT and CDR2 SNEGSKA (reference sequence). Trimming removed 6 bases at V and 0 bases at J, with 15 bases between.